The subject of this entry is one TCR beta chain. The protocol was immunoSEQ multiplex PCR, while the TCRdb copy is restricted to in-frame clones and leaves out a portion. Here the sample spans more than 300,000 clones, nearly 90% being singletons. This entry belongs to a study of blood T cell repertoires in COVID-19. Living in 20 to 30 US areas, the participants were between 18 and 89 years of age. What the recovered Cohort 3 donors had was two negative PCRs, clearance, or symptom resolution. The CDR3 has 13 residues. From germline, CDR1 is SQVTM and CDR2 ANQGSEA. V was trimmed by 7 bases and J by 4 bases, leaving 16 bases between them.

The rearrangement links TRBV29-1 to TRBJ2-5; D might be TRBD2 (7 bases). The sample taken for sequencing was PBMCs or T cells enriched from blood (not recorded which). The sequence derives from a woman aged 30 to 39 who had recovered from COVID-19. Written as DNA, the CDR3 is TGCAGCGGAGAGACGGCGGGGGCAGAGACCCAGTACTTC. Protein sequence: CSGETAGAETQYF.